Reported below is one T cell receptor beta chain. These data originate in a study of prognosis after radiotherapy for stage I lung cancer. Across the whole study: Newly diagnosed primary stage I lung tumors were present in about 13 patients, and oligometastatic NSCLC after surgical resection of the primary tumor was present in a few patients. Patients in the cohort never received concurrent therapy with stereotactic body radiotherapy.

The CDR3 length is 14 residues. V was clipped by 0 bases and J by 4 bases, with 12 bases between them. The germline V gene encodes CDR1 DFQATT and CDR2 SNEGSKA (reference sequence). Genomic DNA was the source, and TCR beta CDR3 was amplified from it by two-round multiplex PCR. Gene-specific primers for each TRBV and TRBJ gene drove first-round PCR. TCRdb passed the multiplex PCR reads through MiXCR, listing each CDR3 protein once. The table has 30,000 to 40,000 distinct CDR3 sequences, around 30% seen once. The source was PBMCs, collected before or after stereotactic body radiation therapy (not recorded which). The rearrangement uses TRBV20-1 and TRBJ2-5; D uncertain. This receptor was taken from a donor over 45 with non-small cell lung cancer. The CDR3 loop is CSARDNSMIETQYF. Here the CDR3 DNA reads TGCAGTGCTAGAGATAACAGTATGATAGAGACCCAGTACTTC.